A selection of T cell receptor beta chains follows, all from one sample in a study of T cells after yellow fever vaccination. TCRdb ran MiXCR on the 5' RACE reads and lists one entry per CDR3 protein. Of some 240,000 distinct CDR3 sequences in the sample, around 4.9% were seen once. Specimen: CD4+ T cells sorted from PBMCs, collected on the day of the yellow fever booster vaccination. These receptors came from a man between 18 and 29 years old who received the YFV17D yellow fever vaccine. Both conserved end residues are part of each CDR3. The order of the fields is V gene, J gene, clone size, D gene, CDR3 DNA, CDR3 protein. D genes are given only for firm matches. Where a row states a size, it is once, few, many or the class of an expanded clone; other rows omit it.

>TRBV19|TRBJ1-2|few|.
TGTGCCAGTAGTATGTACGAGGTCACCGTCTGGGCTGTCACCTTC
CASSMYEVTVWAVTF
>TRBV11-2|TRBJ1-5|.|.
TGTGCCAGCAGCTCAGGAATCAGGGAAAATCAGCCCCAGCATTTT
CASSSGIRENQPQHF
>TRBV5-1|TRBJ1-6|.|TRBD1
TGCGCCAGCAGCGGGGACAGGGCATCACCCCTCCACTTT
CASSGDRASPLHF
>TRBV5-1|TRBJ1-1|many|.
TGCGCCAGCAGCCTGGACATGCTGATGATGAACACTGAAGCTTTCTTT
CASSLDMLMMNTEAFF
>TRBV7-2|TRBJ2-4|.|.
TGTGCCAGCAGCCTCGCAGGGGGGAAAAACATTCAGTACTTC
CASSLAGGKNIQYF
>TRBV3-1|TRBJ2-2|.|TRBD1
TGTGCCAGCAGCCAAGGGACAGGGTGGTCCGGGGAGCTGTTTTTT
CASSQGTGWSGELFF
>TRBV12-3/TRBV12-4|TRBJ1-2|few|.
TGTGCCAGCAGTTTAGAAGAGCTAGGCTACACCTTC
CASSLEELGYTF
>TRBV4-3|TRBJ1-6|many|.
TGCGCCAGCAGCCAAGATAAGGGGATGGGGTATAATTCACCCCTCCACTTT
CASSQDKGMGYNSPLHF
>TRBV5-1|TRBJ2-1|many|TRBD1
TGCGCCAGCAGCAAGAGGACAGGGGGAAATGAGCAGTTCTTC
CASSKRTGGNEQFF
>TRBV6-5|TRBJ2-5|.|.
TGTGCCAGCAGCAATTCTCCGGAGACCCAGTACTTC
CASSNSPETQYF
>TRBV20-1|TRBJ1-2|.|TRBD1
TGCAGTACGGACAGGGGGGCCCATGGCTACACCTTC
CSTDRGAHGYTF
>TRBV7-2|TRBJ2-3|.|TRBD1
TGTGCCAGCAGCTTCTCGAGACAGGGCTCAGATACGCAGTATTTT
CASSFSRQGSDTQYF
>TRBV20-1|TRBJ1-1|few|.
TGCAGTGCTAGTTCAGGGGTCATGAACACTGAAGCTTTCTTT
CSASSGVMNTEAFF
>TRBV10-3|TRBJ2-3|many|.
TGTGCCATCACGGCTAGCGGCACAGATACGCAGTATTTT
CAITASGTDTQYF
>TRBV7-9|TRBJ1-4|few|TRBD1
TGTGCCAGCAGCTCCGTGGGACAGGGTAGTGAAAAACTGTTTTTT
CASSSVGQGSEKLFF
>TRBV25-1|TRBJ2-7|many|.
TGTGCCAGCAGTAAGGGTGGTAGCGGCAAGCAGTACTTC
CASSKGGSGKQYF
>TRBV7-2|TRBJ2-5|many|.
TGTGCCAGCAGCTTAGGGAGGGGGTGGCAAGAGACCCAGTACTTC
CASSLGRGWQETQYF
>TRBV4-3|TRBJ1-1|few|.
TGCGCCAGCAGCCAATGGGCGAAGGACACTGAAGCTTTCTTT
CASSQWAKDTEAFF
>TRBV29-1|TRBJ2-5|.|.
TGCAGCGTTGGAGGTGCAGGGAATTACTTC
CSVGGAGNYF
>TRBV2|TRBJ1-6|few|TRBD1
TGTGCCAGCAGACTACAGGGGAGTTCACCCCTCCACTTT
CASRLQGSSPLHF
>TRBV10-3|TRBJ2-1|.|.
TGTGCCATCAGTGAGTCGACGTCAGGGGGGCCGAGGGACAATGAGCAGTTCTTC
CAISESTSGGPRDNEQFF
>TRBV3-1|TRBJ2-2|.|.
TGTGCCAGCGGCCCTCTGGGGAATGCCGGGGAGCTGTTTTTT
CASGPLGNAGELFF
>TRBV12-3/TRBV12-4|TRBJ2-1|many|TRBD2
TGTGCCAGCAGTTTCCCGGGGGGGACCTACAATGAGCAGTTCTTC
CASSFPGGTYNEQFF
>TRBV4-1|TRBJ2-5|many|.
TGCGCCAGCAGCCATCATGGGACGGTCCAAGAGACCCAGTACTTC
CASSHHGTVQETQYF
>TRBV4-2|TRBJ2-5|.|.
TGTGCCAGCAGCCAAGTAGGCGGGACGCTCCAAGAGACCCAGTACTTC
CASSQVGGTLQETQYF
>TRBV4-2|TRBJ1-6|.|TRBD1
TGTGCCAGCAGCCAAGCGGGACAGATTATTTCACCCCTCCACTTT
CASSQAGQIISPLHF
>TRBV2|TRBJ2-7|.|TRBD2
TGTGCCAGCAAGGGACTAGCGGGCTACGAGCAGTACTTC
CASKGLAGYEQYF
>TRBV20-1|TRBJ2-7|.|.
TGCAGTGCAACCGGTGGGACGGCCCTCTACGAGCAGTACTTC
CSATGGTALYEQYF
>TRBV10-3|TRBJ1-2|few|TRBD1
TGTGCCATCGACAGGGCCGGCGGGTTCGGCTACACCTTC
CAIDRAGGFGYTF
>TRBV2|TRBJ1-3|.|.
TGTGCCAGCCGCCCAACAGGGTCTGGAAACACCATATATTTT
CASRPTGSGNTIYF
>TRBV6-5|TRBJ1-2|few|.
TGTGCCAGCAGGATTGACGGGGGGCTAGGCTATGGCTACACCTTC
CASRIDGGLGYGYTF
>TRBV20-1|TRBJ2-5|.|TRBD2
TGCAGCGGGACTAGCGGGGGAAAGCAAGAGACCCAGTACTTC
CSGTSGGKQETQYF
>TRBV5-1|TRBJ2-5|few|.
TGCGCCAGCAGCGTGACTACCATGGAGACCCAGTACTTC
CASSVTTMETQYF
>TRBV7-9|TRBJ2-4|many|.
TGTGCCAGCAGCTTAGCGAGAGGTGGGGGCCGAGGAAACATTCAGTACTTC
CASSLARGGGRGNIQYF
>TRBV13|TRBJ2-2|many|TRBD2
TGTGCCAGCAGCTTAAGGCCTCGGGGGGGCCCCGGGGAGCTGTTTTTT
CASSLRPRGGPGELFF
>TRBV19|TRBJ1-3|few|.
TGTGCCAGTAGTATACCGGGTGCGTCTGGAAACACCATATATTTT
CASSIPGASGNTIYF
>TRBV6-5|TRBJ1-6|few|.
TGTGCCAGCAGTTACCATTGGGCGGGCCGGAATTCACCCCTCCACTTT
CASSYHWAGRNSPLHF
>TRBV20-1|TRBJ2-7|many|TRBD1
TGCAGTGCTAGAATCCCGACAGGGGTAGACTACGAGCAGTACTTC
CSARIPTGVDYEQYF
>TRBV4-3|TRBJ2-3|.|.
TGCGCCAGCAGCCAAAGCTTAGCGCGCGGACTCCTCACCCGGTCTAGCACAGATACGCAGTATTTT
CASSQSLARGLLTRSSTDTQYF
>TRBV18|TRBJ2-1|few|TRBD2
TGTGCCAGCTCACTAACTAGCGGGGACGGTGAGCAGTTCTTC
CASSLTSGDGEQFF
>TRBV7-6|TRBJ2-3|.|.
TGTGCCAGCAGCTCGATGATCAGCACAGATACGCAGTATTTT
CASSSMISTDTQYF
>TRBV18|TRBJ2-3|many|.
TGTGCCAGCTCGCCCGTAGCAGATACGCAGTATTTT
CASSPVADTQYF
>TRBV4-1|TRBJ2-5|.|.
TGCGCCAGCAGCCAAGATCCGGGTTTCAGGGAGACCCAGTACTTC
CASSQDPGFRETQYF
>TRBV2|TRBJ1-5|few|.
TGTGCCAGCCGGGACCCTATGGAGCCCCAGCATTTT
CASRDPMEPQHF